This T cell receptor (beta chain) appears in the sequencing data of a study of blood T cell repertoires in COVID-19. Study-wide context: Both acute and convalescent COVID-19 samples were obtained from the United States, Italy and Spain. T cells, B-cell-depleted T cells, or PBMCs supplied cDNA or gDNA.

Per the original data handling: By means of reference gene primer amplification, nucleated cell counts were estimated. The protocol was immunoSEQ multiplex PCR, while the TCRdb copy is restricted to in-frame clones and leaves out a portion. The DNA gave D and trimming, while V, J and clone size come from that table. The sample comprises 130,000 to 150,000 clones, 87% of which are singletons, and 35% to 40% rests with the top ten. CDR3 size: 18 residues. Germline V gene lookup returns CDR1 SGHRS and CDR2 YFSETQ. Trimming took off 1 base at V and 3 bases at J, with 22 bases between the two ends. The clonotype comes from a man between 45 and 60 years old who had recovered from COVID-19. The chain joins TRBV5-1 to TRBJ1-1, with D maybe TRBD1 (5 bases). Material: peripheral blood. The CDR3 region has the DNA TGCGCCAGCAGCTTGCTCACCTGGGGAGGGGAGACGGACACTGAAGCTTTCTTT. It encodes CASSLLTWGGETDTEAFF.